Shown below are 11 T cell receptor beta chains from a single sample sequenced in a study of blood T cell repertoires in COVID-19. The protocol was immunoSEQ multiplex PCR, while the TCRdb copy is restricted to in-frame clones and leaves out a portion. The data hold some 200,000 clones, with about four fifths observed a single time. The material sequenced was PBMCs or T cells enriched from blood (not recorded which). All receptors come from a man aged 40-55 years who had recovered from COVID-19.

The V and J genes are TRBV19 and TRBJ2-5; no definite D call. CDR1 is LNHDA and CDR2 is SQIVND in the germline V gene (reference sequence). The V gene lost 0 bases and the J gene lost 3 bases, with 5 bases spanning the gap. The CDR3 loop spans 13 amino acids. CDR3 sequence reads: CASSIDTEETQYF. The CDR3 DNA sequence: TGTGCCAGTAGTATAGATACGGAAGAGACCCAGTACTTC.

The chain couples TRBV6-8 to TRBJ1-4, with D possibly being TRBD1 (5 bases). The CDR3 runs to 15 residues. Between the trimmed V and J ends, which lost 5 bases and 7 bases, there was a span of 17 bases. Germline CDR1 reads MNHGY; CDR2 reads SAAAGT. This CDR3 reads CASSPGKLESEKLFF. Written as DNA, the CDR3 is TGTGCCAGCAGTCCAGGGAAGTTGGAAAGTGAAAAACTGTTTTTT.

The chain combines TRBV4-3 with TRBJ2-1; tentatively, D is TRBD2 (5 bases). The length of the CDR3 is 14 residues. Germline V CDR1 and CDR2: LGHNA, YSLEER. Trimming cost V 3 bases and J 2 bases, with 8 bases left between them. The CDR3 reads CASSQSGTYNEQFF. The CDR3 DNA reads TGCGCCAGCAGCCAGTCGGGGACCTACAATGAGCAGTTCTTC.

The chain carries TRBV6-5 and TRBJ1-2, with D tentatively TRBD1 (6 bases). V lost 2 bases and J lost 6, with 10 bases in between. Germline loops: CDR1 MNHEY, CDR2 SVGAGI. This CDR3 is built from 13 residues. The CDR3 spells CASSYDRKNGYTF. The CDR3 coding sequence is TGTGCCAGCAGTTACGACAGGAAGAATGGCTACACCTTC.

The V and J genes are TRBV4-1 and TRBJ2-7; D unresolved. From germline, CDR1 is MGHRA and CDR2 YSYEKL. The V end was cut by 0 bases, the J end by 3 bases, with 3 bases between. The CDR3 consists of 12 residues. CDR3 sequence reads: CASSQDYYEQYF. CDR3 sequence (DNA): TGCGCCAGCAGCCAAGACTACTACGAGCAGTACTTC.

The chain uses TRBV4-3 and TRBJ1-6, with D unclear. This CDR3 has 14 residues. Trimming left V 0 bases short and J 7 bases short, with 7 bases between. Per germline, CDR1 LGHNA and CDR2 YSLEER. The chain's CDR3 is CASSQDSPNSPLHF. CDR3 DNA sequence: TGCGCCAGCAGCCAAGATAGCCCAAATTCACCCCTCCACTTT.

V gene TRBV3-1 (or the pseudogene TRBV3-2) combines with J gene TRBJ1-5; perhaps TRBD1 as D (5 bases). The CDR3 covers 14 residues. Per germline, CDR1 LGHDT and CDR2 YNNKEL (reference sequence). Between the trimmed V and J ends, which lost 2 bases and 3 bases, there was a span of 8 bases. The CDR3 protein is CASSQTGTNQPQHF. CDR3 nucleotides: TGTGCCAGCAGCCAAACAGGAACCAATCAGCCCCAGCATTTT.

The chain joins TRBV18 to TRBJ2-2; 8 nucleotides match TRBD1. Unmatched junction bases numbered 10, after V lost 3 bases and J lost 7 bases. Germline values: CDR1 KGHSH, CDR2 LQKENI. The length of the CDR3 is 16 residues. The CDR3 coding sequence is TGTGCCAGCTCACCGAGGACAGGGCAGGACGGCGGGGAGCTGTTTTTT. Its translation: CASSPRTGQDGGELFF.

This clone was observed a handful of times. Written as DNA, the CDR3 is TGTGCCAGCAGCCCAGAACACTCTGGAAACACCATATATTTT. Its protein product is CASSPEHSGNTIYF. The chain carries TRBV7-6 and TRBJ1-3; D is unclear. CDR3 length: 14 amino acids. V was clipped by 5 bases and J by 0 bases, with 8 bases between them. CDR1 and CDR2 (germline): SGHVS, FNYEAQ. The whole variable domain, remainder taken from reference TRBV7-6 and TRBJ1-3, is GAGVSQSPRYKVTKRGQDVALRCDPISGHVSLYWYRQALGQGPEFLTYFNYEAQQDKSGLPNDRFSAERPEGSISTLTIQRTEQRDSAMYRCASSPEHSGNTIYFGEGSWLTVV.

J is TRBJ1-2 and V is TRBV25-1; D perhaps matches TRBD1 (6 bases). The CDR3 loop spans 15 amino acids. V was pared by 6 bases and J by 0 bases, with 14 bases between. CDR1 and CDR2 from the germline V gene are MGHDK and SYGVNS. This CDR3 is CASRGGDGANYGYTF. CDR3 nucleotide sequence: TGTGCCAGCAGAGGGGGGGACGGAGCTAACTATGGCTACACCTTC.

The rearrangement uses TRBV6-6 and TRBJ1-2; 9 bases are shared with TRBD1. Trimming took 5 bases from V and 3 from J; bases not matched to a gene: 4. Germline V gene lookup returns CDR1 MNHNY and CDR2 SVGAGI (reference sequence). CDR3 length equals 14 residues. CDR3 loop: CASSTGQGYYGYTF. The CDR3 DNA follows: TGTGCCAGCAGTACGGGACAGGGATACTATGGCTACACCTTC.